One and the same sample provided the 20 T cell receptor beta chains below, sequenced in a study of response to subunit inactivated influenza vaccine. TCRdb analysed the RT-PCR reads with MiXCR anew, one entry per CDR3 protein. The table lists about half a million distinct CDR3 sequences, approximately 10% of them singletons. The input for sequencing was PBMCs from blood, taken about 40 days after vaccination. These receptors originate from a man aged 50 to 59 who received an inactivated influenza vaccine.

The CDR3: CASSPSGGWSTDTQYF. The CDR3, as DNA: TGCGCCAGCAGCCCCTCAGGGGGCTGGAGCACAGATACGCAGTATTTT. The chain couples TRBV5-1 to TRBJ2-3, with 8 bases aligning to TRBD1. CDR1 and CDR2 (germline): SGHRS, YFSETQ. The CDR3 totals 16 residues. The V and J ends lost 4 bases and 0 bases, in that order; junction bases with no gene match: 7.

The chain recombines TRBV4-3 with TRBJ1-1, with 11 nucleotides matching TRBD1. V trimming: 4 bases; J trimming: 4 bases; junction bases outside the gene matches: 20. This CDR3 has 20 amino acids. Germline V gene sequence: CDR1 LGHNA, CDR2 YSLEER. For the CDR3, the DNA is TGCGCCAGCAGCCTCTTCCTGGGGCGGACAGGGGGCGCCGGGGGCACTGAAGCTTTCTTT. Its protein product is CASSLFLGRTGGAGGTEAFF.

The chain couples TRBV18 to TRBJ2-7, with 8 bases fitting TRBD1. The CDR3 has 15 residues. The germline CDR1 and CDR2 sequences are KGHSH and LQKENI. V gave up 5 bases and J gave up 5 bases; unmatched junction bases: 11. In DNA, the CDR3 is TGTGCCAGCTCATCAAATCAGGGGGCTATGGACGAGCAGTACTTC. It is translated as CASSSNQGAMDEQYF. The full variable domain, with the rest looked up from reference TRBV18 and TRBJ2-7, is NAGVMQNPRHLVRRRGQEARLRCSPMKGHSHVYWYRQLPEEGLKFMVYLQKENIIDESGMPKERFSAEFPKEGPSILRIQQVVRGDSAAYFCASSSNQGAMDEQYFGPGTRLTVT.

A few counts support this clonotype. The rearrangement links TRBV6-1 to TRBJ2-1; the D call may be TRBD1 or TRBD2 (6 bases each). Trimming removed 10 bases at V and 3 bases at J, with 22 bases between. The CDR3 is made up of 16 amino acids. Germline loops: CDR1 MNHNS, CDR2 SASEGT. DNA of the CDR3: TGTGCCACAAGGGGGGATCAGGGAATCGGCTACAATGAGCAGTTCTTC. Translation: CATRGDQGIGYNEQFF.

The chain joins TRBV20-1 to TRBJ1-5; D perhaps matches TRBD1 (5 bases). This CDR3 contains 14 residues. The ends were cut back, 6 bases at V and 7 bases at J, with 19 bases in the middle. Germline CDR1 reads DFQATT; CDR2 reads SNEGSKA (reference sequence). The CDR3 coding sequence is TGCAGTGCGCGGGGACCCGGTCTCTGGCAGCCCCAGCATTTT. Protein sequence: CSARGPGLWQPQHF.

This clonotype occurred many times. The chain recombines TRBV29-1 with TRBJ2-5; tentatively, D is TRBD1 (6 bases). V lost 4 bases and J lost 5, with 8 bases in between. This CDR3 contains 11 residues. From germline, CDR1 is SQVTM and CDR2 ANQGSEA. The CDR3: CSVGTAETQYF. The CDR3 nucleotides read TGCAGCGTTGGGACAGCGGAGACCCAGTACTTC. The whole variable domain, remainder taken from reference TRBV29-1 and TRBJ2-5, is SAVISQKPSRDICQRGTSLTIQCQVDSQVTMMFWYRQQPGQSLTLIATANQGSEATYESGFVIDKFPISRPNLTFSTLTVSNMSPEDSSIYLCSVGTAETQYFGPGTRLLVL.

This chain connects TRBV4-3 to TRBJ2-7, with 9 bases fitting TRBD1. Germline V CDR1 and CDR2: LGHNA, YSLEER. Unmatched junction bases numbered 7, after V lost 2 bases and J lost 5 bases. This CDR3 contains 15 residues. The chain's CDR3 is CASSQPGQGFHEQYF. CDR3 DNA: TGCGCCAGCAGCCAACCGGGACAGGGATTCCACGAGCAGTACTTC.

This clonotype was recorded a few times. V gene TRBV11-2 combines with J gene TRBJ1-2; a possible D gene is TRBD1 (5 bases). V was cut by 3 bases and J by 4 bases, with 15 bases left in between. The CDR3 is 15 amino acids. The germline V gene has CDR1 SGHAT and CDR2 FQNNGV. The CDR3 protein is CASSLGTTVLYGYTF. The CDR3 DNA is TGTGCCAGCAGCTTGGGCACGACAGTTCTCTATGGCTACACCTTC.

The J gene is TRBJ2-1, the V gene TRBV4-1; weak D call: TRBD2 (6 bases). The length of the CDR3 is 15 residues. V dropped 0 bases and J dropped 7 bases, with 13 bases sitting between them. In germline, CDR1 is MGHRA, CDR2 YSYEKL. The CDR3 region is CASSQDGRDWNEQFF. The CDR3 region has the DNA TGCGCCAGCAGCCAAGATGGCCGGGACTGGAATGAGCAGTTCTTC.

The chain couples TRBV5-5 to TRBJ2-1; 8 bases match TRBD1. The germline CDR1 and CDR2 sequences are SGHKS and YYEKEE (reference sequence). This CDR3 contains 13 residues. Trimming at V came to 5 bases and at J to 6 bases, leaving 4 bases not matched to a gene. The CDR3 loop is CASRTTGGNEQFF. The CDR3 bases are TGTGCCAGCAGAACCACAGGGGGCAATGAGCAGTTCTTC. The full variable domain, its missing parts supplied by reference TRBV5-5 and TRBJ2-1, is DAGVTQSPTHLIKTRGQQVTLRCSPISGHKSVSWYQQVLGQGPQFIFQYYEKEERGRGNFPDRFSARQFPNYSSELNVNALLLGDSALYLCASRTTGGNEQFFGPGTRLTVL.

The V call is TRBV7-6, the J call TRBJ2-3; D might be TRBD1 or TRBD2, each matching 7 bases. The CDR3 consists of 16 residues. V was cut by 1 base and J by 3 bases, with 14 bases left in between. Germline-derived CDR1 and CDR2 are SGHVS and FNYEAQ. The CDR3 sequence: CASSLVSQGGTDTQYF. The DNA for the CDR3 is TGTGCCAGCAGCTTAGTATCGCAGGGGGGGACAGATACGCAGTATTTT.

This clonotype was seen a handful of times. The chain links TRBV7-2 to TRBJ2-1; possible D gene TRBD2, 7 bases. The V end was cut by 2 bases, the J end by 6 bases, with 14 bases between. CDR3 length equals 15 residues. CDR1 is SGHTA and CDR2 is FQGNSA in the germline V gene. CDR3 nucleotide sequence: TGTGCCAGCAGCTTACTAGCGGCCAGGGGCAATGAGCAGTTCTTC. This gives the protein CASSLLAARGNEQFF.

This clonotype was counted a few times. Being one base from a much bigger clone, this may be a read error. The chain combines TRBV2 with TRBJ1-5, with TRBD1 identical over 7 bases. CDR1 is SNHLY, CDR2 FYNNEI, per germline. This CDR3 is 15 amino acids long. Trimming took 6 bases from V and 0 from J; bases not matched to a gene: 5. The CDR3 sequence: CASSATGYSNQPQHF. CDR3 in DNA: TGTGCCAGCAGCGCGACAGGGTATAGCAATCAGCCCCAGCATTTT.

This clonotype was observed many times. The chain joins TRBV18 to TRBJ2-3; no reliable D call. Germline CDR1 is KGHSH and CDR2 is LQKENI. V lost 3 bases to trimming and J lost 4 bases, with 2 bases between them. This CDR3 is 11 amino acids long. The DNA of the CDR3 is TGTGCCAGCTCACCCGCAGATACGCAGTATTTT. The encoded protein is CASSPADTQYF. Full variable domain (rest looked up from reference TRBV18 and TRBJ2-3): NAGVMQNPRHLVRRRGQEARLRCSPMKGHSHVYWYRQLPEEGLKFMVYLQKENIIDESGMPKERFSAEFPKEGPSILRIQQVVRGDSAAYFCASSPADTQYFGPGTRLTVL.

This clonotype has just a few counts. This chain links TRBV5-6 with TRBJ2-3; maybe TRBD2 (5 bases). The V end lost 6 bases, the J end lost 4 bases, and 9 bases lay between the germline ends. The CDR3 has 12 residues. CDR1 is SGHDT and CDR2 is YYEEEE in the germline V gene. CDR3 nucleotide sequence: TGTGCCAGCAATGGAGGCGCAGATACGCAGTATTTT. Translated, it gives CASNGGADTQYF.

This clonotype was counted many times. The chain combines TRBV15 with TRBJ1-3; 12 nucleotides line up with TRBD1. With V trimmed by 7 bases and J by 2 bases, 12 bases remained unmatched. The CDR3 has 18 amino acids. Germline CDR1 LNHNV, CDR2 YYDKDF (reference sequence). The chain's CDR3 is CATKPGQGALATGNTIYF. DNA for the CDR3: TGTGCCACCAAACCGGGACAGGGGGCTTTGGCGACTGGAAACACCATATATTTT. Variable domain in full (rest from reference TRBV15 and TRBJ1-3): DAMVIQNPRYQVTQFGKPVTLSCSQTLNHNVMYWYQQKSSQAPKLLFHYYDKDFNNEADTPDNFQSRRPNTSFCFLDIRSPGLGDTAMYLCATKPGQGALATGNTIYFGEGSWLTVV.

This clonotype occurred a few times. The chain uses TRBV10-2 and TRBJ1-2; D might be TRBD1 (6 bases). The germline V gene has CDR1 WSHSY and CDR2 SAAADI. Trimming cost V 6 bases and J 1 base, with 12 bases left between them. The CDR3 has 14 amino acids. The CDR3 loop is CASSYRGVNYGYTF. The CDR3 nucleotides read TGCGCCAGCAGCTATAGGGGGGTTAACTATGGCTACACCTTC.

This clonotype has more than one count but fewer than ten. CDR3 region: CSARGQGLTGELFF. The CDR3 DNA is TGCAGTGCTAGGGGACAGGGATTAACCGGGGAGCTGTTTTTT. The chain combines TRBV20-1 with TRBJ2-2; 9 bases agree with TRBD1. This CDR3 has 14 residues. Germline CDR1 is DFQATT and CDR2 is SNEGSKA (reference sequence). J gave up 5 bases and V 3 bases, and 4 bases lay outside the gene matches.

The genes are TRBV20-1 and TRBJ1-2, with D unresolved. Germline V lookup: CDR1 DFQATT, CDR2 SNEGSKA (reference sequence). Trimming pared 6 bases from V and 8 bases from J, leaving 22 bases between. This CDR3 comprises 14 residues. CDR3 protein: CSAPSSSASTGYTF. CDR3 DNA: TGCAGTGCCCCTTCTTCCTCTGCCTCGACCGGCTACACCTTC.

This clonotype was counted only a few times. CDR3: CSARVLAEQETQYF. The CDR3 nucleotides are TGCAGTGCTAGAGTCCTAGCGGAACAAGAGACCCAGTACTTC. The chain employs TRBV20-1 and TRBJ2-5; TRBD2 matches at 7 bases. CDR1 is DFQATT, CDR2 SNEGSKA, per germline (reference sequence). The ends lost 1 base at V and 2 bases at J; junction bases unmatched: 4. This CDR3 has 14 residues.